This T cell receptor (beta chain) was captured in a study of cytomegalovirus exposure and HLA in healthy donors. Across the whole study: For the approximately 430 genotyped donors, 81% fell within the Caucasian-associated ancestry cluster.

The V gene's germline CDR1 is SEHNR and CDR2 FQNEAQ (reference sequence). V was shortened by 1 base and J by 0 bases, with 12 bases between the two germline ends. The CDR3 has 16 residues. Primers: 60 Vbeta forward and 13 Jbeta reverse. The table came from immunoSEQ multiplex PCR; TCRdb's copy has only in-frame clones and leaves some out. The sample includes 130,000 to 150,000 clones, roughly 76% of them seen just once. Comments on this clone: Its cognate antigen is unknown.

The study's findings and limits: The HLA-A and HLA-B alleles of most subjects were reportedly predicted accurately from TCR beta sequences. It was taken for granted in presence/absence analyses that sequencing depth across donors was roughly uniform. Previous analysis showed most TCR beta V segments were productive about 90% or about 30% of the time.

The sequence derives from a man between 18 and 29 years old in good health and CMV-seronegative. This chain uses TRBV7-9 with TRBJ1-2; D is perhaps TRBD1 (6 bases). The sequenced sample was PBMCs. The CDR3 nucleotides read TGTGCCAGCAGCTTAGGGGGTGCAGGGGCTAACTATGGCTACACCTTC. Protein: CASSLGGAGANYGYTF.